The 23 T cell receptor beta chains in this list originate from one sample, sequenced in a study of Tregs in tolerant kidney transplant recipients. Sequenced by immunoSEQ multiplex PCR; TCRdb stores in-frame clones only, minus some. The data contain some 110,000 clones, roughly 92% of them singletons. The material sequenced was CD4+ T cells from blood. The receptors were gathered from a human donor in good health.

This clone was counted once. The chain employs TRBV19 and TRBJ2-1, with a tentative D call TRBD2 (6 bases). The CDR3 extends over 15 amino acids. Germline V lookup: CDR1 LNHDA, CDR2 SQIVND (reference sequence). Trimming removed 2 bases at V and 9 bases at J, with 17 bases between. In nucleotides, the CDR3 is TGTGCCAGTAGTATACTCTCCGGGAGTTGGAGTGAGCAGTTCTTC. As protein: CASSILSGSWSEQFF.

The chain employs TRBV2 and TRBJ2-7; D perhaps matches TRBD1 (5 bases). The CDR3 totals 12 residues. V dropped 7 bases and J dropped 3 bases, with 10 bases sitting between them. Germline V gene lookup returns CDR1 SNHLY and CDR2 FYNNEI. The CDR3, as DNA: TGTGCCAGCACACGACAGAACTACGAGCAGTACTTC. Its protein is CASTRQNYEQYF. Full variable domain (outside the CDR3, taken from reference TRBV2 and TRBJ2-7): EPEVTQTPSHQVTQMGQEVILRCVPISNHLYFYWYRQILGQKVEFLVSFYNNEISEKSEIFDDQFSVERPDGSNFTLKIRSTKLEDSAMYFCASTRQNYEQYFGPGTRLTVT.

The chain uses TRBV27 and TRBJ2-7; D is unclear. V was shortened by 3 bases and J by 1 base, with 10 bases between the two germline ends. The CDR3 has 14 residues. Germline V gives CDR1 MNHEY, CDR2 SMNVEV (reference sequence). The CDR3 spells CASSFASTSYEQYF. DNA of the CDR3: TGTGCCAGCAGTTTCGCTAGTACTTCCTACGAGCAGTACTTC.

J is TRBJ1-5 and V is TRBV7-2, with D tentatively TRBD1 (5 bases). The V end was cut by 4 bases, the J end by 2 bases, with 15 bases between. This CDR3 is built from 16 residues. The germline CDR1 and CDR2 sequences are SGHTA and FQGNSA. In nucleotides, the CDR3 is TGTGCCAGCAGCTCACCCAGGGAGGTGGGCAATCAGCCCCAGCATTTT. This encodes CASSSPREVGNQPQHF.

The CDR3 protein is CASSEYVTSTEQFF. CDR3 sequence (DNA): TGTGCCAGCAGTGAATATGTGACTAGCACTGAGCAGTTCTTC. The chain joins TRBV25-1 to TRBJ2-1; 7 bases map to TRBD2. Germline-derived CDR1 and CDR2 are MGHDK and SYGVNS. V trimming: 0 bases; J trimming: 9 bases; junction bases outside the gene matches: 5. The CDR3 is 14 amino acids.

This clone was found once. The rearrangement joins TRBV11-1 to TRBJ1-3; TRBD1 might be the D (5 bases). The germline V gene has CDR1 SGHAT and CDR2 FQDESV (reference sequence). Trimming left V 2 bases short and J 4 bases short, with 12 bases between. CDR3 length equals 15 residues. The CDR3 DNA is TGTGCCAGCAGCTTATTTTCCGGGGACGGAAACACCATATATTTT. Translated, it gives CASSLFSGDGNTIYF.

V and J are TRBV5-6 and TRBJ2-3; 7 positions match TRBD2. This CDR3 has 15 residues. Trimming removed 2 bases from V and 4 bases from J; junction bases left unmatched: 7. The V gene's germline CDR1 is SGHDT and CDR2 YYEEEE. CDR3 DNA sequence: TGTGCCAGCAGCTTTCGGAGGGAGGGTTCAGATACGCAGTATTTT. Translating it yields CASSFRREGSDTQYF.

The chain links TRBV6-6 to TRBJ1-6; TRBD1 agrees at 9 bases. The germline V gene encodes CDR1 MNHNY and CDR2 SVGAGI (reference sequence). V lost 1 base, J lost 6 bases, and 4 bases stayed unmatched. The length of the CDR3 is 16 residues. In DNA, the CDR3 is TGTGCCAGCAGTTACTTCCGGGACAGGGCTAATTCACCCCTCCACTTT. Translating it yields CASSYFRDRANSPLHF.

In its sample, this clone was seen once. The chain carries TRBV2 and TRBJ2-3, with D perhaps being TRBD1 or TRBD2 (5 bases each). V was trimmed by 8 bases and J by 6 bases, leaving 9 bases between them. CDR3 size: 11 residues. Germline V gene lookup returns CDR1 SNHLY and CDR2 FYNNEI. CDR3 sequence: CASRGSDTQYF. The DNA of the CDR3 is TGTGCCAGCCGGGGCTCGGATACGCAGTATTTT.

V gene TRBV6-1 combines with J gene TRBJ2-7, with D perhaps TRBD1 (5 bases). CDR1 and CDR2 (germline): MNHNS, SASEGT. This CDR3 is built from 14 residues. The germline V and J ends were trimmed by 4 bases and 2 bases, with 12 bases remaining between them. The CDR3, as DNA: TGTGCCAGCAGTGCGGACATATGGACCTACGAGCAGTACTTC. Translation gives CASSADIWTYEQYF.

This chain connects TRBV9 to TRBJ2-5; possibly TRBD1 for D (6 bases). CDR1 and CDR2 (germline): SGDLS, YYNGEE. Trimming stripped 4 bases from V and 5 bases from J, with 21 bases between. CDR3 length equals 16 residues. The CDR3 sequence: CASSPRTDWLGETQYF. The CDR3 DNA follows: TGTGCCAGCAGCCCCCGGACAGACTGGCTAGGGGAGACCCAGTACTTC.

This chain connects TRBV9 to TRBJ1-2, with a tentative D call TRBD1 (5 bases). CDR3 length: 15 residues. CDR1 and CDR2 (germline): SGDLS, YYNGEE. Trimming left V 3 bases short and J 5 bases short, with 17 bases between. CDR3 bases: TGTGCCAGCAGCGGAGACGTGGGATGGGGGTATGGCTACACCTTC. It codes for CASSGDVGWGYGYTF.

The gene calls are TRBV7-8 and TRBJ1-3; no clear D. Germline V gene data show CDR1 as SGHVS and CDR2 as FQNEAQ. V gave up 5 bases and J gave up 4 bases, with 12 bases separating them. This CDR3 spans 14 amino acids. The DNA for the CDR3 is TGTGCCAGCAGCCTAAGGGTGTCCGGAAACACCATATATTTT. Translated, it gives CASSLRVSGNTIYF. The whole variable domain, filled in from reference TRBV7-8 and TRBJ1-3, reads GAGVSQSPRYKVAKRGQDVALRCDPISGHVSLFWYQQALGQGPEFLTYFQNEAQLDKSGLPSDRFFAERPEGSVSTLKIQRTQQEDSAVYLCASSLRVSGNTIYFGEGSWLTVV.

V usage is TRBV7-9 and J usage is TRBJ2-1, with 8 bases that match TRBD2. The V and J ends lost 5 bases and 7 bases, in that order; junction bases with no gene match: 13. This CDR3 is 16 amino acids long. Per germline, CDR1 SEHNR and CDR2 FQNEAQ (reference sequence). In DNA form, the CDR3 reads TGTGCCAGCAGCCCCCGGGGGGGGCGCATTCAAAATGAGCAGTTCTTC. It encodes CASSPRGGRIQNEQFF.

The genes are TRBV6-1 and TRBJ1-5; unclear D gene. The V gene's germline CDR1 is MNHNS and CDR2 SASEGT. CDR3 length equals 17 residues. V was cut by 2 bases and J by 1 base, with 15 bases left in between. The CDR3 DNA is TGTGCCAGCAGTGAACTCCCCCCGGGTTGGAGCAATCAGCCCCAGCATTTT. Its translation: CASSELPPGWSNQPQHF.

V gene TRBV9 combines with J gene TRBJ2-3; 9 bases match TRBD2. The J segment lost 4 bases and the V segment lost 2 bases, leaving 5 bases of the junction unmatched. The CDR3 is made up of 15 amino acids. CDR1 and CDR2 from the germline V gene are SGDLS and YYNGEE. The CDR3 sequence: CASSVSSGTSDTQYF. CDR3 bases: TGTGCCAGCAGCGTTTCTAGCGGGACGTCAGATACGCAGTATTTT.

This clone was picked up one time. The rearrangement joins TRBV25-1 to TRBJ1-4; D uncertain. This CDR3 is built from 16 residues. Germline CDR1 MGHDK, CDR2 SYGVNS. Between the trimmed V and J ends, which lost 8 bases and 0 bases, there was a span of 16 bases. This CDR3 reads CASSLEPLATNEKLFF. CDR3 nucleotide sequence: TGTGCCAGCTCCCTTGAACCCCTCGCAACTAATGAAAAACTGTTTTTT.

This chain uses TRBV6-5 with TRBJ2-1; 12 bases match TRBD2. Germline loops: CDR1 MNHEY, CDR2 SVGAGI. This CDR3 has 13 residues. Trimming at V came to 8 bases and at J to 5 bases, leaving 1 base not matched to a gene. The DNA for the CDR3 is TGTGCCAGCCGGACTAGCGGGAACAATGAGCAGTTCTTC. Residues: CASRTSGNNEQFF.

The chain has TRBV15 and TRBJ1-1, with D perhaps TRBD1 (6 bases). The germline CDR1 and CDR2 sequences are LNHNV and YYDKDF (reference sequence). V lost 1 base to trimming and J lost 1 base, with 10 bases between them. The CDR3 totals 15 residues. The CDR3 DNA reads TGTGCCACCAGCAGAGCCGCGACAGGGAACACTGAAGCTTTCTTT. Protein: CATSRAATGNTEAFF.

This chain joins TRBV19 and TRBJ2-6; unclear D gene. The CDR3 length is 15 residues. Germline V gives CDR1 LNHDA, CDR2 SQIVND (reference sequence). V was cut by 5 bases and J by 0 bases, with 8 bases left in between. This CDR3 reads CASSARISGANVLTF. The CDR3 coding sequence is TGTGCCAGTAGTGCAAGAATCTCTGGGGCCAACGTCCTGACTTTC.

The chain recombines TRBV9 with TRBJ2-2, with 7 bases aligning to TRBD2. Germline CDR1 and CDR2: SGDLS and YYNGEE. With V trimmed by 1 base and J by 6 bases, 3 bases remained unmatched. The CDR3 is 14 amino acids. This CDR3 reads CASSVTSVAGELFF. CDR3 nucleotide sequence: TGTGCCAGCAGCGTAACTAGCGTCGCCGGGGAGCTGTTTTTT. Full variable domain (rest looked up from reference TRBV9 and TRBJ2-2): DSGVTQTPKHLITATGQRVTLRCSPRSGDLSVYWYQQSLDQGLQFLIQYYNGEERAKGNILERFSAQQFPDLHSELNLSSLELGDSALYFCASSVTSVAGELFFGEGSRLTVL.

This chain links TRBV5-4 with TRBJ2-2; 7 bases agree with TRBD1. J was trimmed by 3 bases and V by 2 bases; bases with no gene match: 4. Per germline, CDR1 SGHNT and CDR2 YYREEE (reference sequence). This CDR3 is 15 amino acids long. DNA of the CDR3: TGTGCCAGCAGCTTAAAGGGGGCATACACCGGGGAGCTGTTTTTT. This encodes CASSLKGAYTGELFF. Full variable domain (rest looked up from reference TRBV5-4 and TRBJ2-2): ETGVTQSPTHLIKTRGQQVTLRCSSQSGHNTVSWYQQALGQGPQFIFQYYREEENGRGNFPPRFSGLQFPNYSSELNVNALELDDSALYLCASSLKGAYTGELFFGEGSRLTVL.

This clone was seen only once. The chain links TRBV5-5 to TRBJ2-3; 7 nucleotides agree with TRBD1. Germline loops: CDR1 SGHKS, CDR2 YYEKEE (reference sequence). V dropped 2 bases and J dropped 4; count of bases not matched to a gene: 4. The CDR3 totals 14 residues. The CDR3: CASSFGQGADTQYF. DNA for the CDR3: TGTGCCAGCAGCTTTGGGCAGGGGGCAGATACGCAGTATTTT.